This entry is about one T cell receptor (beta chain). Germline V gene lookup returns CDR1 ENHRY and CDR2 SYGVKD. This CDR3 spans 14 amino acids. Trimming took 6 bases from V and 3 from J; bases not matched to a gene: 3. cDNA came from approximately 0.5 to 1 ug RNA primed by random hexamers. Amplification of TCR beta CDR3 used immunoSEQ multiplex PCR across 54 Vbeta and 13 Jbeta. TCRdb analysed the immunoSEQ multiplex PCR reads with MiXCR anew, one entry per CDR3 protein. The table records approximately 190,000 distinct CDR3 sequences, around 95% of them present only once. Patients having Susac syndrome satisfied recently defined diagnostic criteria for definite or probable disease. Isolation of CD8+ and CD4+ T cells was performed negatively, whereas enrichment of TEMRA cells was done by FACS. This sample stems from a study of CD8 T cells in Susac syndrome. As for the study in general: Patients with Susac syndrome were therapy-naive, on corticosteroids, or on intravenous immunoglobulin alone at blood draw.

The sequencing sample was made of CD4+ T cells from PBMCs. This TCR came from a human donor with Susac syndrome. The chain joins TRBV10-3 to TRBJ2-1, with TRBD1 identical over 9 bases. The CDR3 sequence: CAISGQGYYNEQFF. DNA of the CDR3: TGTGCCATCAGCGGACAGGGGTACTACAATGAGCAGTTCTTC.